Listed below are T cell receptor beta chains from one sample, sequenced in a study of T cell responses to AZD1222 COVID-19 vaccine. Using immunoSEQ multiplex PCR, the repertoire was profiled, and TCRdb retains in-frame clones only, with some absent. This table holds 90,000 to 150,000 clones, 70% to 90% found once. Sequencing was performed on peripheral blood, taken on day 0 of AZD1222 vaccination. The receptor set was obtained from an adult in good health. Each CDR3 is given with its conserved first and last residue. D genes are given only for firm matches. The size of a clone is reported for some rows only, either as once, few or many, or as a class for expanded clones.

v_call: TRBV12-3/TRBV12-4
j_call: TRBJ1-5
clone_size: -
d_call: -
cdr3_aa: CASSPGVRQPQHF
cdr3_nt: TGTGCCAGCAGCCCGGGGGTGCGTCAGCCCCAGCATTTT

v_call: TRBV15
j_call: TRBJ2-2
clone_size: few
d_call: -
cdr3_aa: CATSRIDRQAGELFF
cdr3_nt: TGTGCCACCAGCAGGATCGACCGTCAGGCCGGGGAGCTGTTTTTT

v_call: TRBV29-1
j_call: TRBJ2-3
clone_size: -
d_call: TRBD1
cdr3_aa: CSVDQGVGTDTQYF
cdr3_nt: TGCAGCGTCGACCAGGGGGTAGGGACAGATACGCAGTATTTT

v_call: TRBV2
j_call: TRBJ1-1
clone_size: -
d_call: TRBD1
cdr3_aa: CASSEMGTGRGTEAFF
cdr3_nt: TGTGCCAGCAGTGAGATGGGGACAGGCCGAGGCACTGAAGCTTTCTTT

v_call: TRBV5-5
j_call: TRBJ2-1
clone_size: once
d_call: TRBD2
cdr3_aa: CASSLRTSGSYYNEQFF
cdr3_nt: TGTGCCAGCAGCCTGAGGACTAGCGGGAGTTATTACAATGAGCAGTTCTTC

v_call: TRBV29-1
j_call: TRBJ2-5
clone_size: -
d_call: TRBD2
cdr3_aa: CSVAGTSEALETQYF
cdr3_nt: TGCAGCGTGGCCGGGACTAGCGAGGCCTTAGAGACCCAGTACTTC

v_call: TRBV30
j_call: TRBJ1-3
clone_size: -
d_call: -
cdr3_aa: CAWQGTHSGNTIYF
cdr3_nt: TGTGCCTGGCAGGGGACTCACTCTGGAAACACCATATATTTT

v_call: TRBV28
j_call: TRBJ2-1
clone_size: -
d_call: TRBD2
cdr3_aa: CASTSGNEQFF
cdr3_nt: TGTGCCAGCACTAGCGGGAATGAGCAGTTCTTC

v_call: TRBV24-1
j_call: TRBJ2-3
clone_size: -
d_call: TRBD2
cdr3_aa: CATSDPLAGGADTQYF
cdr3_nt: TGTGCCACCAGTGACCCTCTAGCGGGGGGAGCAGATACGCAGTATTTT

v_call: TRBV5-1
j_call: TRBJ1-3
clone_size: -
d_call: -
cdr3_aa: CASSLDASGNTIYF
cdr3_nt: TGCGCCAGCAGCTTGGATGCCTCTGGAAACACCATATATTTT

v_call: TRBV19
j_call: TRBJ1-1
clone_size: -
d_call: -
cdr3_aa: CASRSRGAAYTEAFF
cdr3_nt: TGTGCCAGTAGGAGTAGGGGAGCTGCGTACACTGAAGCTTTCTTT

v_call: TRBV28
j_call: TRBJ1-1
clone_size: -
d_call: TRBD1
cdr3_aa: CASRAGQTPTEAFF
cdr3_nt: TGTGCCAGCAGGGCGGGACAGACGCCCACTGAAGCTTTCTTT

v_call: TRBV7-3
j_call: TRBJ2-1
clone_size: once
d_call: TRBD1
cdr3_aa: CASSQAPGQGYNEQFF
cdr3_nt: TGTGCCAGCAGCCAGGCTCCGGGACAGGGTTACAATGAGCAGTTCTTC

v_call: TRBV14
j_call: TRBJ1-4
clone_size: -
d_call: -
cdr3_aa: CASNRRGTNEKLFF
cdr3_nt: TGTGCCAGCAACCGACGGGGGACTAATGAAAAACTGTTTTTT

v_call: TRBV6-5
j_call: TRBJ2-3
clone_size: -
d_call: -
cdr3_aa: CASSYHRAASTDTQYF
cdr3_nt: TGTGCCAGCAGTTACCACAGGGCCGCTAGCACAGATACGCAGTATTTT

v_call: TRBV28
j_call: TRBJ1-2
clone_size: -
d_call: -
cdr3_aa: CASSSASALGYTF
cdr3_nt: TGTGCCAGCAGTTCGGCGAGCGCACTTGGCTACACCTTC

v_call: TRBV27
j_call: TRBJ2-1
clone_size: -
d_call: -
cdr3_aa: CASSPRTYNEQFF
cdr3_nt: TGTGCCAGCAGTCCAAGAACCTACAATGAGCAGTTCTTC

v_call: TRBV24-1
j_call: TRBJ1-1
clone_size: -
d_call: -
cdr3_aa: CATSDLRGQGTNTEAFF
cdr3_nt: TGTGCCACCAGTGATTTGCGAGGGCAGGGAACGAACACTGAAGCTTTCTTT

v_call: TRBV6-1
j_call: TRBJ1-5
clone_size: few
d_call: -
cdr3_aa: CASSEVSSVYSNQPQHF
cdr3_nt: TGTGCCAGCAGTGAAGTATCGTCAGTTTATAGCAATCAGCCCCAGCATTTT

v_call: TRBV19
j_call: TRBJ1-2
clone_size: -
d_call: -
cdr3_aa: CASTTGGLDYGYTF
cdr3_nt: TGTGCCAGTACTACCGGTGGTCTTGACTATGGCTACACCTTC

v_call: TRBV5-4
j_call: TRBJ1-3
clone_size: -
d_call: -
cdr3_aa: CASSLAGGNTIYF
cdr3_nt: TGTGCCAGCAGCTTGGCCGGGGGAAACACCATATATTTT

v_call: TRBV11-2
j_call: TRBJ2-7
clone_size: -
d_call: TRBD2
cdr3_aa: CATQTSGSYEQYF
cdr3_nt: TGTGCCACCCAAACTAGCGGCTCCTACGAGCAGTACTTC

v_call: TRBV4-1
j_call: TRBJ2-7
clone_size: few
d_call: -
cdr3_aa: CASSQTATISSYEQYF
cdr3_nt: TGCGCCAGCAGCCAAACCGCGACCATAAGCTCCTACGAGCAGTACTTC

v_call: TRBV4-1
j_call: TRBJ1-1
clone_size: medium-sized
d_call: -
cdr3_aa: CASSPLDLGEAFF
cdr3_nt: TGCGCCAGCAGCCCTCTGGACTTGGGTGAAGCTTTCTTT

v_call: TRBV12-5
j_call: TRBJ1-2
clone_size: -
d_call: -
cdr3_aa: CASGLTQTQGNGYTF
cdr3_nt: TGTGCTAGTGGTTTGACACAAACCCAGGGGAATGGCTACACCTTC

v_call: TRBV30
j_call: TRBJ1-1
clone_size: -
d_call: -
cdr3_aa: CAWNPPGIRTEAFF
cdr3_nt: TGTGCCTGGAACCCGCCGGGGATTCGCACTGAAGCTTTCTTT

v_call: TRBV24-1
j_call: TRBJ2-2
clone_size: -
d_call: -
cdr3_aa: CATSDSRFHGELFF
cdr3_nt: TGTGCCACCAGTGACTCCCGATTCCACGGGGAGCTGTTTTTT

v_call: TRBV5-6
j_call: TRBJ1-3
clone_size: -
d_call: -
cdr3_aa: CASSLVGYSGNTIYF
cdr3_nt: TGTGCCAGCAGCTTGGTAGGTTACTCTGGAAACACCATATATTTT

v_call: TRBV6-5
j_call: TRBJ1-1
clone_size: -
d_call: -
cdr3_aa: CASSYRGFGDTEAFF
cdr3_nt: TGTGCCAGCAGTTACAGGGGCTTTGGGGACACTGAAGCTTTCTTT

v_call: TRBV28
j_call: TRBJ2-7
clone_size: -
d_call: -
cdr3_aa: CASSPPGLNYEQYF
cdr3_nt: TGTGCCAGCAGTCCGCCTGGCCTAAACTACGAGCAGTACTTC

v_call: TRBV7-2
j_call: TRBJ2-5
clone_size: -
d_call: -
cdr3_aa: CASSLVLGGETQYF
cdr3_nt: TGTGCCAGCAGCTTGGTCTTGGGAGGAGAGACCCAGTACTTC

v_call: TRBV29-1
j_call: TRBJ2-1
clone_size: -
d_call: TRBD2
cdr3_aa: CSALTSGSGYEQFF
cdr3_nt: TGCAGCGCACTAACTAGCGGGAGCGGGTATGAGCAGTTCTTC

v_call: TRBV12-5
j_call: TRBJ2-1
clone_size: -
d_call: -
cdr3_aa: CASGNPGLQQFF
cdr3_nt: TGTGCTAGTGGCAACCCGGGGCTACAGCAGTTCTTC

v_call: TRBV2
j_call: TRBJ1-6
clone_size: -
d_call: -
cdr3_aa: CASSERAGSRSPLHF
cdr3_nt: TGTGCCAGCAGTGAAAGGGCAGGGTCCCGATCACCCCTCCACTTT

v_call: TRBV18
j_call: TRBJ1-1
clone_size: -
d_call: -
cdr3_aa: CASSPQRSVVNTEAFF
cdr3_nt: TGTGCCAGCTCACCTCAGAGGTCCGTTGTAAACACTGAAGCTTTCTTT

v_call: TRBV19
j_call: TRBJ2-2
clone_size: -
d_call: -
cdr3_aa: CASTSEGFGTGELFF
cdr3_nt: TGTGCCAGTACTTCCGAGGGGTTCGGCACCGGGGAGCTGTTTTTT

v_call: TRBV6-2/TRBV6-3
j_call: TRBJ2-3
clone_size: medium-sized
d_call: -
cdr3_aa: CASSFPSVLGTDTQYF
cdr3_nt: TGTGCCAGCAGTTTCCCTAGCGTCCTGGGGACAGATACGCAGTATTTT

v_call: TRBV29-1
j_call: TRBJ1-2
clone_size: -
d_call: -
cdr3_aa: CSVEHTNYGYTF
cdr3_nt: TGCAGCGTTGAACACACGAACTATGGCTACACCTTC

v_call: TRBV6-5
j_call: TRBJ2-5
clone_size: -
d_call: -
cdr3_aa: CASSYSEETQYF
cdr3_nt: TGTGCCAGCAGTTACTCCGAAGAGACCCAGTACTTC

v_call: TRBV7-3
j_call: TRBJ1-3
clone_size: -
d_call: -
cdr3_aa: CASTRSTAPSGNTIYF
cdr3_nt: TGTGCCAGCACTAGGAGTACAGCCCCCTCTGGAAACACCATATATTTT

v_call: TRBV9
j_call: TRBJ2-2
clone_size: -
d_call: -
cdr3_aa: CASSGGVNTGELFF
cdr3_nt: TGTGCCAGCAGCGGCGGGGTAAACACCGGGGAGCTGTTTTTT

v_call: TRBV7-9
j_call: TRBJ1-1
clone_size: -
d_call: -
cdr3_aa: CASSKRTAQRTEAFF
cdr3_nt: TGTGCCAGCAGCAAGAGGACAGCCCAGCGGACTGAAGCTTTCTTT